Detailed here is one T cell receptor beta chain. The target antigen is unknown. The CDR3 runs to 14 residues. Germline CDR1 reads SEHNR; CDR2 reads FQNEAQ (reference sequence). The trim removed 5 bases at V and 7 bases at J, leaving 7 bases unmatched. The second PCR ran 7 to 11 cycles with a sample-barcoded 5' primer and J-beta primers. CDR3-containing paired-end reads numbering at least 3 million came from each sample. Each CDR3 protein is one row after TCRdb ran MiXCR on the 5' RACE reads. There are hundreds of thousands of distinct CDR3 sequences in the sample; about 53% occur only once, and 30% to 45% lies in the top ten. These data are taken from a study of blood T cells in healthy people across ages. The study's findings and limits: Observed TCR beta diversity per million T cells went down as age went up. This fall followed a roughly linear course with age. Unsorted PBMCs ruled out conclusive naive versus antigen-experienced comparison.

Peripheral blood samples of around 11 milliliters were drawn from each donor. This TCR derives from a man in his 60s in good health. V and J are TRBV7-9 and TRBJ2-2, with TRBD2 identical over 7 bases. The specimen sequenced was blood. The CDR3 DNA reads as TGTGCCAGCAGCCCCCAGGGACTAATCGGGGAGCTGTTTTTT. This sequence encodes CASSPQGLIGELFF.